Presented here are 10 T cell receptor beta chains from one specimen sequenced in a study of PD-L1 blockade in urothelial cancer. The method was immunoSEQ multiplex PCR; TCRdb's version includes in-frame clones alone and lacks a portion of them. The table lists about 36,000 clones, more than 80% of them singletons, with about 10% in the top ten. The sample's time point: peripheral blood 6 weeks after treatment start. The sample in question was PBMCs, obtained around atezolizumab (anti-PD-L1) treatment. These receptors originate from a man between 35 and 55 years old with urothelial cancer.

The V gene is TRBV11-1, the J gene TRBJ2-3; D gene unclear. The CDR3 totals 13 residues. Germline V CDR1 and CDR2: SGHAT, FQDESV (reference sequence). The germline V and J ends were trimmed by 5 bases and 7 bases, with 13 bases remaining between them. CDR3 DNA: TGTGCCAGCAGCCCCCGGGTTGGGTATACGCAGTATTTT. Its translation is CASSPRVGYTQYF.

The V call is TRBV27, the J call TRBJ2-1; 7 bases are a match to TRBD2. Trimming cost V 8 bases and J 4 bases; bases outside gene matches: 8. Germline lookup yields CDR1 MNHEY and CDR2 SMNVEV (reference sequence). The CDR3 totals 14 residues. CDR3 in amino acids: CASPLGGCYNEQFF. The DNA for the CDR3 is TGTGCCAGCCCGCTGGGGGGGTGTTACAATGAGCAGTTCTTC.

V is TRBV2 and J is TRBJ2-7, with D unclear. V lost 8 bases and J 2 bases, leaving 16 bases between the germline ends. Per germline, CDR1 SNHLY and CDR2 FYNNEI. The CDR3 is 14 amino acids. CDR3 sequence reads: CASHASLAAYEQYF. The CDR3 bases are TGTGCCAGCCACGCGAGCCTGGCGGCCTACGAGCAGTACTTC.

This chain connects TRBV18 to TRBJ2-7; maybe TRBD1 (5 bases). Between the trimmed V and J ends, which lost 2 bases and 5 bases, there was a span of 7 bases. The CDR3 has 12 amino acids. The germline gives CDR1 KGHSH, CDR2 LQKENI. The CDR3 region has the DNA TGTGCCAGCTCACCAGTAGGGGACGAGCAGTACTTC. Translated: CASSPVGDEQYF.

CDR3 residues: CASSYRDRGVGEQYF. Written as DNA, the CDR3 is TGTGCCAGCAGTTACCGGGACAGGGGTGTGGGGGAGCAGTACTTC. V gene TRBV28 combines with J gene TRBJ2-7; 10 nucleotides agree with TRBD1. Germline loops: CDR1 MDHEN, CDR2 SYDVKM. V dropped 4 bases and J dropped 7; count of bases not matched to a gene: 10. The CDR3 length is 15 residues.

The rearrangement links TRBV25-1 to TRBJ2-1; 11 bases map to TRBD2. CDR1 MGHDK and CDR2 SYGVNS come from the germline V gene. The CDR3 totals 16 residues. With V trimmed by 3 bases and J by 1 base, 2 bases remained unmatched. The CDR3 coding sequence is TGTGCCAGCAGTGATAGCGGGAGGGGATCCTACAATGAGCAGTTCTTC. This codes for CASSDSGRGSYNEQFF.

The chain links TRBV9 to TRBJ2-1; D is ambiguous. The V gene lost 0 bases and the J gene lost 5 bases, with 9 bases spanning the gap. CDR1 SGDLS and CDR2 YYNGEE come from the germline V gene. This CDR3 has 14 residues. As DNA, the CDR3 is TGTGCCAGCAGCGTAGTGCCTAGTCACAATGAGCAGTTCTTC. Residues: CASSVVPSHNEQFF.

This chain joins TRBV9 and TRBJ2-1, with 8 positions matching TRBD1. Germline values: CDR1 SGDLS, CDR2 YYNGEE. The CDR3 is 15 amino acids. The trim removed 4 bases at V and 4 bases at J, leaving 7 bases unmatched. CDR3 DNA sequence: TGTGCCAGCAGCCCCGGGACAGGAAATTACAATGAGCAGTTCTTC. Translating gives CASSPGTGNYNEQFF.

The chain is built from TRBV4-1 and TRBJ1-3; D unclear. Trimming removed 4 bases at V and 9 bases at J, with 16 bases between. The CDR3 extends over 14 amino acids. CDR1 is MGHRA, CDR2 YSYEKL, per germline. This CDR3 reads CASSPGLKAFTIYF. In nucleotides, the CDR3 is TGCGCCAGCAGCCCCGGCCTTAAAGCGTTCACCATATATTTT.

CDR3 nucleotides: TGTGCCAGCTCCCAAGCCGGGTCCTCCTACAATGAGCAGTTCTTC. As protein: CASSQAGSSYNEQFF. This rearrangement joins TRBV18 to TRBJ2-1; no clear D. This CDR3 has 15 residues. Trimming left V 6 bases short and J 0 bases short, with 12 bases between. Germline V CDR1 and CDR2: KGHSH, LQKENI.